Sequencing of this T cell receptor beta chain was carried out in a study of T cell responses to AZD1222 COVID-19 vaccine. Notes on the study in general: A rise in Spike-specific TCR breadth and depth followed two AZD1222 doses. White British ancestry dominated among donors, who included more females, and clonal diversity was possibly underestimated. Dominant at 160-218 and 743-854, vaccine-associated CD4 TCRs also spanned spike. Reportedly, close to half of spike-specific TCRs are directed against unmutated variant regions.

TCRdb's copy holds only in-frame clones and misses some; the assay was immunoSEQ multiplex PCR. Of 100,000 to 150,000 clones listed, about 89% are singletons. In this sample, this clone turned up once. Antigen specificity is unknown. Sequences were derived from peripheral blood, sampled on day 0 of AZD1222 vaccination. This TCR was recovered from an adult in good health.

DNA of the CDR3: TGTGCCTGGAGTCTCGGAGGCAACACCATATATTTT. Its protein is CAWSLGGNTIYF. This rearrangement joins TRBV30 to TRBJ1-3; D remains unclear. Trimming stripped 2 bases from V and 7 bases from J, with 9 bases between. The CDR3 is 12 residues long. From germline, CDR1 is GTSNPN and CDR2 SVGIG (reference sequence). Variable domain in full (rest from reference TRBV30 and TRBJ1-3): SQTIHQWPATLVQPVGSPLSLECTVEGTSNPNLYWYRQAAGRGLQLLFYSVGIGQISSEVPQNLSASRPQDRQFILSSKKLLLSDSGFYLCAWSLGGNTIYFGEGSWLTVV.